This passage covers 14 T cell receptor beta chains from one sample sequenced in a study of T cells after yellow fever vaccination. TCRdb re-derived calls from the 5' RACE reads in MiXCR, one entry per CDR3 protein. The sample lists some 350,000 distinct CDR3 sequences, approximately 3.9% seen once, with less than 25% in the top ten. Sample: PBMCs, taken 5 days after the yellow fever booster vaccination. These receptors came from a young man who received the YFV17D yellow fever vaccine.

This clonotype was counted many times. V and J are TRBV7-2 and TRBJ1-3, with D unclear. CDR1 is SGHTA and CDR2 is FQGNSA in the germline V gene. V was clipped by 5 bases and J by 4 bases, with 15 bases between them. The CDR3 spans 15 residues. The CDR3 DNA reads as TGTGCCAGCAGCCCTATGGAACATGCGGGAAACACCATATATTTT. Protein: CASSPMEHAGNTIYF.

The rearrangement links TRBV27 to TRBJ1-2, with D tentatively TRBD1 (5 bases). Trimming shortened V by 8 bases and J by 3 bases, and 13 bases separated the two germline ends. In germline, CDR1 is MNHEY, CDR2 SMNVEV (reference sequence). The CDR3 runs 13 residues. The CDR3 coding sequence is TGTGCCAGCTCGGTCAGGGTCGACTATGGCTACACCTTC. Translating it yields CASSVRVDYGYTF.

This clonotype was observed many times. The chain uses TRBV5-1 and TRBJ1-1; no definite D call. Germline V gene lookup returns CDR1 SGHRS and CDR2 YFSETQ. The CDR3 totals 15 residues. V dropped 5 bases and J dropped 1 base, with 15 bases sitting between them. CDR3 loop: CASSNEGRGNTEAFF. CDR3 DNA sequence: TGCGCCAGCAGTAACGAAGGACGCGGGAACACTGAAGCTTTCTTT.

This clonotype was detected ten times or more. The chain is built from TRBV19 and TRBJ1-1; D not certain. V gave up 9 bases and J gave up 1 base, with 12 bases separating them. The CDR3 is 13 amino acids. Looked up from germline, CDR1 is LNHDA and CDR2 is SQIVND (reference sequence). The CDR3, as DNA: TGTGCCAGCCGTATAATGGGGAACACTGAAGCTTTCTTT. Translation gives CASRIMGNTEAFF.

This clonotype has more than one count but fewer than ten. The chain has TRBV7-2 and TRBJ2-7; D is undetermined. The CDR3 totals 14 residues. The V end was cut by 5 bases, the J end by 7 bases, with 18 bases between. Germline values: CDR1 SGHTA, CDR2 FQGNSA. CDR3 in DNA: TGTGCCAGCAGCCCCGGGCTAGGTTTGGGTGAGCAGTACTTC. Residues: CASSPGLGLGEQYF.

At least ten counts were recorded for this clonotype. The chain carries TRBV29-1 and TRBJ2-5; maybe TRBD1 (5 bases). CDR1 is SQVTM and CDR2 is ANQGSEA in the germline V gene. This CDR3 is 13 amino acids long. The CDR3 sequence: CGAEQGTQETQYF. The CDR3 DNA follows: TGCGGTGCAGAGCAGGGTACACAAGAGACCCAGTACTTC.

The chain carries TRBV5-1 and TRBJ1-3; the D gene is possibly TRBD1 (5 bases). The CDR3 is 15 residues long. Germline V gene data show CDR1 as SGHRS and CDR2 as YFSETQ. Trimming took 1 base from V and 2 from J, leaving 10 bases between them. CDR3 sequence: CASSLSQGPGNTIYF. For the CDR3, the DNA is TGCGCCAGCAGCTTGTCCCAGGGACCTGGAAACACCATATATTTT. The whole variable domain, filled in from reference TRBV5-1 and TRBJ1-3, reads KAGVTQTPRYLIKTRGQQVTLSCSPISGHRSVSWYQQTPGQGLQFLFEYFSETQRNKGNFPGRFSGRQFSNSRSEMNVSTLELGDSALYLCASSLSQGPGNTIYFGEGSWLTVV.

The chain couples TRBV5-1 to TRBJ2-1, with D perhaps given as TRBD1 or TRBD2 (6 bases each). Looked up from germline, CDR1 is SGHRS and CDR2 is YFSETQ. The CDR3 covers 13 residues. V lost 2 bases and J lost 10, with 13 bases in between. CDR3 region: CASSFVGGREQFF. The CDR3 region has the DNA TGCGCCAGCAGCTTTGTGGGGGGCCGGGAGCAGTTCTTC.

The chain uses TRBV5-4 and TRBJ2-7, with D tentatively TRBD2 (5 bases). Trimming left V 3 bases short and J 5 bases short, with 12 bases between. The CDR3 is made up of 13 amino acids. From germline, CDR1 is SGHNT and CDR2 YYREEE (reference sequence). The CDR3 loop is CASSSRAVHEQYF. CDR3 nucleotides: TGTGCCAGCAGCTCTCGAGCGGTCCACGAGCAGTACTTC. Together with reference TRBV5-4 and TRBJ2-7, the CDR3 gives the full variable domain: ETGVTQSPTHLIKTRGQQVTLRCSSQSGHNTVSWYQQALGQGPQFIFQYYREEENGRGNFPPRFSGLQFPNYSSELNVNALELDDSALYLCASSSRAVHEQYFGPGTRLTVT.

This clonotype was seen at least ten times. The rearrangement uses TRBV4-1 and TRBJ1-1, with no clear D. The germline V and J ends were trimmed by 4 bases and 4 bases, with 10 bases remaining between them. Per the germline V gene, CDR1 is MGHRA and CDR2 is YSYEKL. The CDR3 is 13 residues long. CDR3 loop: CASSPREVTEAFF. The CDR3 DNA reads TGCGCCAGCAGCCCCCGGGAGGTCACTGAAGCTTTCTTT.

The rearrangement links TRBV9 to TRBJ2-5; 10 bases match TRBD2. CDR3 length: 17 residues. The V and J ends lost 4 bases and 4 bases, in that order; junction bases with no gene match: 13. Looked up from germline, CDR1 is SGDLS and CDR2 is YYNGEE. Here the CDR3 reads CASSISPGLASGETQYF. CDR3 nucleotide sequence: TGTGCCAGCAGCATTAGTCCGGGACTAGCGAGCGGAGAGACCCAGTACTTC. The full variable domain, rest sourced from reference TRBV9 and TRBJ2-5, is DSGVTQTPKHLITATGQRVTLRCSPRSGDLSVYWYQQSLDQGLQFLIQYYNGEERAKGNILERFSAQQFPDLHSELNLSSLELGDSALYFCASSISPGLASGETQYFGPGTRLLVL.

The chain is built from TRBV9 and TRBJ1-5; the D gene is possibly TRBD1 (5 bases). V lost 5 bases, J lost 3 bases, and 15 bases lay in between. The germline V gene has CDR1 SGDLS and CDR2 YYNGEE. The length of the CDR3 is 15 residues. CDR3 amino acids: CASSARGGINQPQHF. In DNA, the CDR3 is TGTGCCAGCAGTGCCCGGGGGGGGATCAATCAGCCCCAGCATTTT.

The sample holds many counts of this clonotype. J is TRBJ1-4 and V is TRBV18; a possible D gene is TRBD1 (5 bases). Germline V CDR1 and CDR2: KGHSH, LQKENI. The CDR3 covers 15 residues. With 3 bases removed from V and 6 bases from J, the gap between germline ends came to 14 bases. CDR3 amino acids: CASSPYSGEDEKLFF. DNA of the CDR3: TGTGCCAGCTCACCGTACTCGGGGGAGGATGAAAAACTGTTTTTT.

Ten or more counts support this clonotype. In nucleotides, the CDR3 is TGCGCCAGCAGCTCGGGGGCGACGAACACTGAAGCTTTCTTT. Residues: CASSSGATNTEAFF. The rearrangement links TRBV5-1 to TRBJ1-1, with TRBD1 as a possible D gene (6 bases). Germline CDR1 SGHRS, CDR2 YFSETQ. The CDR3 loop spans 14 amino acids. V was pared by 3 bases and J by 1 base, with 10 bases between.